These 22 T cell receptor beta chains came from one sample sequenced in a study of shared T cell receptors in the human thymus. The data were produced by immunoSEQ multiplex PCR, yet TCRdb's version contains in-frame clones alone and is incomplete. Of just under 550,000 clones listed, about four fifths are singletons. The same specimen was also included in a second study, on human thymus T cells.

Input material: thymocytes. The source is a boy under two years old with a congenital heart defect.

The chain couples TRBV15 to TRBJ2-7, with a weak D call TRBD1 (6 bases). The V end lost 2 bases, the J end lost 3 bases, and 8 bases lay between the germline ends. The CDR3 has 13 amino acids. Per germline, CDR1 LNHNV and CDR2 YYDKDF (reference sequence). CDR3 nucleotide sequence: TGTGCCACCAGCAGAAGGGGGTTCTACGAGCAGTACTTC. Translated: CATSRRGFYEQYF.

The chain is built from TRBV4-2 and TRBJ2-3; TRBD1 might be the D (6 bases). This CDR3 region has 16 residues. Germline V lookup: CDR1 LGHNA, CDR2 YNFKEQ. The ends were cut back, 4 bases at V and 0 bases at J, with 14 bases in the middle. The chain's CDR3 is CASSPRRGTSTDTQYF. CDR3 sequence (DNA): TGTGCCAGCAGCCCTCGCAGGGGAACTAGCACAGATACGCAGTATTTT.

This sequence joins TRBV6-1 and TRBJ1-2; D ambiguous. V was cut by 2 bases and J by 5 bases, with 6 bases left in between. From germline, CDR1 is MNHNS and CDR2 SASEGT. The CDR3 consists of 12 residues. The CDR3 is CASSESVYGYTF. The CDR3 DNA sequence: TGTGCCAGCAGTGAATCGGTGTATGGCTACACCTTC.

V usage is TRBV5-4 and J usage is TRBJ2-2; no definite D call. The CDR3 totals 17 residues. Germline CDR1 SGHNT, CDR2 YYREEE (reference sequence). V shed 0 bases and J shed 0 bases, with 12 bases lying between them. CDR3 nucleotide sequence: TGTGCCAGCAGCTTGGCGGGTAAAGCGTCGAACACCGGGGAGCTGTTTTTT. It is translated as CASSLAGKASNTGELFF.

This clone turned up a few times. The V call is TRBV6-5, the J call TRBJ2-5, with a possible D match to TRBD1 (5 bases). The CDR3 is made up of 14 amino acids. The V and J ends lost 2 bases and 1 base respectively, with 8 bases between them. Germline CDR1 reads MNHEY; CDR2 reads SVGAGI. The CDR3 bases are TGTGCCAGCAGTTACGGGGCGGTCCAAGAGACCCAGTACTTC. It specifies CASSYGAVQETQYF.

The CDR3 here is CASSFHRTSGSRRNEQFF. The DNA of the CDR3 is TGTGCCAGCAGTTTCCACAGGACTAGCGGGAGCCGACGCAATGAGCAGTTCTTC. The V call is TRBV28, the J call TRBJ2-1; 13 positions match TRBD2. Germline CDR1 MDHEN, CDR2 SYDVKM. This CDR3 is built from 18 residues. V trimming: 3 bases; J trimming: 6 bases; junction bases outside the gene matches: 11. The entire variable domain, with the rest obtained from reference TRBV28 and TRBJ2-1, is as follows: DVKVTQSSRYLVKRTGEKVFLECVQDMDHENMFWYRQDPGLGLRLIYFSYDVKMKEKGDIPEGYSVSREKKERFSLILESASTNQTSMYLCASSFHRTSGSRRNEQFFGPGTRLTVL.

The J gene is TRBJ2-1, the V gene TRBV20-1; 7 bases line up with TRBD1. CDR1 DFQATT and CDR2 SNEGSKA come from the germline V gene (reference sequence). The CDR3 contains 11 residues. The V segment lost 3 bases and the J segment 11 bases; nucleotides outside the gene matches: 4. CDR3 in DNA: TGCAGTGCTAGGGGACAGAATAAGCAGTTCTTC. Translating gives CSARGQNKQFF.

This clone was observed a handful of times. The CDR3 coding sequence is TGTGCCAGCAGTTTGCGCCTAGCGGGGCCACCTCGAACCTACGAGCAGTACTTC. Its translation is CASSLRLAGPPRTYEQYF. The V call is TRBV27, the J call TRBJ2-7, with 9 bases aligning to TRBD2. Germline CDR1 is MNHEY and CDR2 is SMNVEV (reference sequence). This CDR3 is 18 amino acids long. Trimming cost V 3 bases and J 2 bases; bases outside gene matches: 14.

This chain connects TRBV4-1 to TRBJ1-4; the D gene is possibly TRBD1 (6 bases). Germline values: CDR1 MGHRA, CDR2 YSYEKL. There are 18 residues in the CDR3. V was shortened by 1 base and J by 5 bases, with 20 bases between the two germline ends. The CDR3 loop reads CASSQVPQGQVENEKLFF. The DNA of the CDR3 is TGCGCCAGCAGCCAAGTCCCCCAGGGACAAGTTGAGAATGAAAAACTGTTTTTT.

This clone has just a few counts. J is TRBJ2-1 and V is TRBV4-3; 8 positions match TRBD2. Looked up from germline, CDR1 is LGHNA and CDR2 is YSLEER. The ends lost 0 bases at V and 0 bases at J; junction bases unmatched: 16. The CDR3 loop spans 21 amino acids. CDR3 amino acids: CASSQDVAGLDFRASYNEQFF. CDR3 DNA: TGCGCCAGCAGCCAAGATGTAGCGGGACTGGACTTTCGGGCCTCCTACAATGAGCAGTTCTTC.

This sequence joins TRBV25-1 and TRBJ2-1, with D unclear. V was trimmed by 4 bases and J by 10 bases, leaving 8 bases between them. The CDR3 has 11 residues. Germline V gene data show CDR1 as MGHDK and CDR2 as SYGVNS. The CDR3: CASSVRYEQFF. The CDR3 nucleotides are TGTGCCAGCAGTGTGCGGTACGAGCAGTTCTTC.

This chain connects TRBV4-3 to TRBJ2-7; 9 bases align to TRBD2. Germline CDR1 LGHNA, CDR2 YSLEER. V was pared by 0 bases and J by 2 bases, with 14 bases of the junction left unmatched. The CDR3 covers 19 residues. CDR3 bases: TGCGCCAGCAGCCAAGATAGGGTTTCAAGCGGGAGGCGAACCTACGAGCAGTACTTC. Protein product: CASSQDRVSSGRRTYEQYF.

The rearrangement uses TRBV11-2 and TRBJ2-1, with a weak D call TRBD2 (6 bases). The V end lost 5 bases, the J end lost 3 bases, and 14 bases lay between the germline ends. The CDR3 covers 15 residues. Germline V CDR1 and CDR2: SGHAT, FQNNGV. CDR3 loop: CASSPEGGDYNEQFF. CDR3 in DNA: TGTGCCAGCAGCCCCGAGGGAGGCGACTACAATGAGCAGTTCTTC.

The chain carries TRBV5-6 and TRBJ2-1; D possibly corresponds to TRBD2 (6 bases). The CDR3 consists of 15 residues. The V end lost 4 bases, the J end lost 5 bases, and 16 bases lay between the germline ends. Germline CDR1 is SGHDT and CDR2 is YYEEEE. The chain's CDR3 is CASSRGLETDNEQFF. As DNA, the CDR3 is TGTGCCAGCAGCCGGGGACTCGAGACCGACAATGAGCAGTTCTTC.

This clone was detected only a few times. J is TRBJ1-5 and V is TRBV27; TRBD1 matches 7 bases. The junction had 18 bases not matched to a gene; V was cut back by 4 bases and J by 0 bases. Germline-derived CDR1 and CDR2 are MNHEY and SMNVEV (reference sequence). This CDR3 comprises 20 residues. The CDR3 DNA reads TGTGCCAGCAGTTCACTAAATTTCGGAGGGGGCGTGTATAGCAATCAGCCCCAGCATTTT. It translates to CASSSLNFGGGVYSNQPQHF.

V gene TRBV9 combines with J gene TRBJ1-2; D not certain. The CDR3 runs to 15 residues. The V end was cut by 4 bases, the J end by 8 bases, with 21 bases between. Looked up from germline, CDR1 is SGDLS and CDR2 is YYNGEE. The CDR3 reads CASSFRTVRYDGYTF. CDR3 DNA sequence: TGTGCCAGCAGCTTTCGGACTGTTAGATATGACGGCTACACCTTC.

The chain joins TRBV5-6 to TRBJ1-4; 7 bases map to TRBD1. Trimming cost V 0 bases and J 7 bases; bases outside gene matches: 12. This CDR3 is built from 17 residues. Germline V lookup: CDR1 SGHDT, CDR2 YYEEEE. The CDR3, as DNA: TGTGCCAGCAGCTTGGCCCTGGAGACAGGGCAGGCTGAAAAACTGTTTTTT. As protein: CASSLALETGQAEKLFF.

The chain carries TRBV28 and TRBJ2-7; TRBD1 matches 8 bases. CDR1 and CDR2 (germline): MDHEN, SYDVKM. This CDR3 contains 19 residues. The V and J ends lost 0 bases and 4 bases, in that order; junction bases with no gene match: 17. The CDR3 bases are TGTGCCAGCAGTTTATGGGGCAGGGGGCGAAGGCTTATCTTTTACGAGCAGTACTTC. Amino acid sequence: CASSLWGRGRRLIFYEQYF.

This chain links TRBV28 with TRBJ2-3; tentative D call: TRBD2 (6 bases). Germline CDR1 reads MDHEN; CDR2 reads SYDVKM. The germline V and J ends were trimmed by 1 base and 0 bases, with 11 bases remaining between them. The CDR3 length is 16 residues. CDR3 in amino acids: CASSLYLRGSTDTQYF. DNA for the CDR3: TGTGCCAGCAGTTTATATCTCCGGGGGAGCACAGATACGCAGTATTTT. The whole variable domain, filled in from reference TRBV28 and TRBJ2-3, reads DVKVTQSSRYLVKRTGEKVFLECVQDMDHENMFWYRQDPGLGLRLIYFSYDVKMKEKGDIPEGYSVSREKKERFSLILESASTNQTSMYLCASSLYLRGSTDTQYFGPGTRLTVL.

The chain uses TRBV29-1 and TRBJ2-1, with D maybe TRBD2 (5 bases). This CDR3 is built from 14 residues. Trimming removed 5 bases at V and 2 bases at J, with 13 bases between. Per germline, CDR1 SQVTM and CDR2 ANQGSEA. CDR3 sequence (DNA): TGCAGCGTTTCTCGGACTTCGACCTACAATGAGCAGTTCTTC. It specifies CSVSRTSTYNEQFF.

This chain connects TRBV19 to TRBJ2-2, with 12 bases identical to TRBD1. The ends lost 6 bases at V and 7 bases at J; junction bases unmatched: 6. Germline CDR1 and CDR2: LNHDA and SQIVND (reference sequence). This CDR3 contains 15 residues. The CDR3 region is CASSPGTGGLGELFF. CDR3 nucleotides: TGTGCCAGTAGCCCCGGGACAGGGGGCCTCGGGGAGCTGTTTTTT.

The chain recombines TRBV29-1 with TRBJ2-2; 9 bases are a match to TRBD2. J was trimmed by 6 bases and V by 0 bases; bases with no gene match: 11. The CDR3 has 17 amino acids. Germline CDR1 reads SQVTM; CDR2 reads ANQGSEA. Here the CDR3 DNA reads TGCAGCGTTGAAGATCTCCGCGGGGGGGGGAGGGCCGGGGAGCTGTTTTTT. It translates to CSVEDLRGGGRAGELFF.